This record concerns one T cell receptor (beta chain) sequence. This sample also contains other DNA sequences that code for the same CDR3. This sample is part of a study of blood T cell repertoires in COVID-19. Across the whole study: Acute and convalescent COVID-19 specimens originated in the United States, Italy and Spain. T cells, B-cell-depleted T cells, or PBMCs supplied cDNA or gDNA.

The CDR3 consists of 13 residues. Trimming cost V 4 bases and J 1 base; bases outside gene matches: 0. Germline CDR1 is LGHDT and CDR2 is YNNKEL (reference sequence). Patients in Seattle were enrolled during active infection, then followed longitudinally. Under the authors' procedure: Amplification from reference gene primers served as the basis for estimated nucleated cell counts. Measured with immunoSEQ multiplex PCR; TCRdb has only the in-frame clones, and not every one. D and trimming were read from the DNA, whereas the V and J calls and clone size are those reported in that table. The repertoire holds around 210,000 clones, with 70% to 90% as singletons.

The TCR sequence derives from a middle-aged man with COVID-19, enrolled during active disease. This sequence joins TRBV3-1 (or the pseudogene TRBV3-2) and TRBJ1-1, with 7 positions matching TRBD1. Specimen: peripheral blood. In DNA form, the CDR3 reads TGTGCCAGCAGCCGGACAGGGAACACTGAAGCTTTCTTT. Its translation: CASSRTGNTEAFF.